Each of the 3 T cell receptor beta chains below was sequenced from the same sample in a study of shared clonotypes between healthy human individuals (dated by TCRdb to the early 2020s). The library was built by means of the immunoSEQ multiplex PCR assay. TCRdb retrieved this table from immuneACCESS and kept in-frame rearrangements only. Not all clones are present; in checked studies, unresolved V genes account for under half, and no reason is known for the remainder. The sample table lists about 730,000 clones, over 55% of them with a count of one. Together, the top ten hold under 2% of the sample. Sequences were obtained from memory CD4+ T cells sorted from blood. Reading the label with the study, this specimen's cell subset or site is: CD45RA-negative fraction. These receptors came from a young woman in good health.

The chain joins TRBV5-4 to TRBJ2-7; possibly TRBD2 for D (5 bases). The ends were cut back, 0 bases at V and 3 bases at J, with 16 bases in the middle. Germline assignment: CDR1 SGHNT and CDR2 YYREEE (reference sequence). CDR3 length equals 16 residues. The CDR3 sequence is CASSLVSSITGYEQYF. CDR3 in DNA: TGTGCCAGCAGCTTGGTATCTAGCATAACCGGCTACGAGCAGTACTTC. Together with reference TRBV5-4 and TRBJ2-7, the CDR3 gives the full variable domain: ETGVTQSPTHLIKTRGQQVTLRCSSQSGHNTVSWYQQALGQGPQFIFQYYREEENGRGNFPPRFSGLQFPNYSSELNVNALELDDSALYLCASSLVSSITGYEQYFGPGTRLTVT.

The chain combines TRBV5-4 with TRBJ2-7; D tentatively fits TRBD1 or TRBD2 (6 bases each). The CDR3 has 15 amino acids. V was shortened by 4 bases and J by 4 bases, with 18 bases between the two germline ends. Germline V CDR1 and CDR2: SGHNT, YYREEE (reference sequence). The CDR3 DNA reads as TGTGCCAGCAGCCTGGGGGCGGGGCCCCAGTACGAGCAGTACTTC. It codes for CASSLGAGPQYEQYF.

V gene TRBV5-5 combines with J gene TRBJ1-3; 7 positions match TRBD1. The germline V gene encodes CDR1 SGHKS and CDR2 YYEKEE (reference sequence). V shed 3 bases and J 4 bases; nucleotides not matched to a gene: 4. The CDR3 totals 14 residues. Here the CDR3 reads CASSYTGVGNTIYF. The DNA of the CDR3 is TGTGCCAGCAGCTATACAGGGGTAGGAAACACCATATATTTT.